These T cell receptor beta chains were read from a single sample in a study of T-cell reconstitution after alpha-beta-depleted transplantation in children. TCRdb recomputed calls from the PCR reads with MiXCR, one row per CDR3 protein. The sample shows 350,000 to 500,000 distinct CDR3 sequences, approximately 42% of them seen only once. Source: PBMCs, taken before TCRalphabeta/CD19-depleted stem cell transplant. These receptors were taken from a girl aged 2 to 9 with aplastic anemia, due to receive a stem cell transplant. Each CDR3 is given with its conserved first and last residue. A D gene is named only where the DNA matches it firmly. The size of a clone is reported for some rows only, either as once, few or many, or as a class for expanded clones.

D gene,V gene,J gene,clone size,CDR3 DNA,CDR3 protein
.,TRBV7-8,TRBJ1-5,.,TGTGCCAGCAGCTTGGGGGCTAGCACAGATACGCAGCATTTT,CASSLGASTDTQHF
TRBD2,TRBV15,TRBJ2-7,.,TGTGCCACCAGCAGAGATTTATGGGCGGGAGGCCCAGTTCCTGCAACCTACGAGCAGTACTTC,CATSRDLWAGGPVPATYEQYF
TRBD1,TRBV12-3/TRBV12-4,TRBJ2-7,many,TGTGCCAGCAGTCATGGGACAGGGTCCTACGAGCAGTACTTC,CASSHGTGSYEQYF
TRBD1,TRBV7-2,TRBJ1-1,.,TGTGCCAGCAGCTCCCTGACAGGGGGGGTGACTGAAGCTTTCTTT,CASSSLTGGVTEAFF
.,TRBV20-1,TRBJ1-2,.,TGCAGTGCTATGACGGAGGGCCTCACCTTC,CSAMTEGLTF
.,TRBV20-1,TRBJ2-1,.,TGCAGTGCAGACAGTGGGAGCTCCTACAATGAGCAGTTCTTC,CSADSGSSYNEQFF
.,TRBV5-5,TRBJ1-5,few,TGTGCCAGCAGCTTGGCCGGTCGGTGGAATCAGCCCCAGCATTTT,CASSLAGRWNQPQHF
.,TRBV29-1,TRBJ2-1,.,TGCAGCGTCACAGGACAGTACAATGAGCAGTTCTTC,CSVTGQYNEQFF
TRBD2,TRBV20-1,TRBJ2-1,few,TGCAGTGCTAGAGGACTAGCGGGAGGGCGGAATGAGCAGTTCTTC,CSARGLAGGRNEQFF
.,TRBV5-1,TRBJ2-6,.,TGCGCCAGCAGCGCCAGGGCTACTGGGGCCAACGTCCTGACTTTC,CASSARATGANVLTF
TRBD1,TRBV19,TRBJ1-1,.,TGTGCCAGTAGTAAAAGGACAGGGCAAGCCACTGAAGCTTTCTTT,CASSKRTGQATEAFF
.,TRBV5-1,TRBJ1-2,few,TGCGCCAGCAGCTTGGGCGGCAGCGTCAACTATGGCTACACCTTC,CASSLGGSVNYGYTF
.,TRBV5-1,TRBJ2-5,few,TGCGCCAGCAGTCCGGGTGCAGAGGGGGAGACCCAGTACTTC,CASSPGAEGETQYF
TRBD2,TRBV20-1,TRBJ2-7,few,TGCAGTGCTAGCCCCTCTAGCGGGGAAACCTACGAGCAGTACTTC,CSASPSSGETYEQYF
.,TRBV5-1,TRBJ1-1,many,TGCGCCAGCAGCTTAGAGACATCGAACACTGAAGCTTTCTTT,CASSLETSNTEAFF
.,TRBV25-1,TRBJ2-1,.,TGTGCCAGCAGTGAATTTGGGAGGTTCAATGAGCAGTTCTTC,CASSEFGRFNEQFF
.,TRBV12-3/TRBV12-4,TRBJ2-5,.,TGTGCCAGCAGATCTGGACAGCTCGGAGGCCAGTACTTC,CASRSGQLGGQYF
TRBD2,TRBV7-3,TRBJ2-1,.,TGTGCCAGCAGCTACGGCGGGACTAGCGGGAGAATCCCTATGAATGAGCAGTTCTTC,CASSYGGTSGRIPMNEQFF
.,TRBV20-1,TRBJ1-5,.,TGCAGTGCTAGAGTGACAGCTAGCAATCAGCCCCAGCATTTT,CSARVTASNQPQHF
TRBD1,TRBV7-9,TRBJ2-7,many,TGTGCCAGCACCGGGACAGGACGCTCCGGGGAGCAGTACTTC,CASTGTGRSGEQYF
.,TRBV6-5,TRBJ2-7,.,TGTGCCAGCAGTTATCAGGAGGGGCCATACGAGCAGTACTTC,CASSYQEGPYEQYF
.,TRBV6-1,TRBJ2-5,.,TGTGCCAGCAGGGGTTTGGGGGAGACCCAGTACTTC,CASRGLGETQYF
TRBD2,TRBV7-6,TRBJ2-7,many,TGTGCCAGCAGCTTAGCGGGGCTAGCGGAATACGAGCAGTACTTC,CASSLAGLAEYEQYF
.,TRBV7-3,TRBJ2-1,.,TGTGCCAGCAGCTCCGACTTAAACAATGAGCAGTTCTTC,CASSSDLNNEQFF
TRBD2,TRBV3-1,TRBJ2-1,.,TGTGCCAGCAGCCAATGGGGAGCGGGAGACTACAATGAGCAGTTCTTC,CASSQWGAGDYNEQFF
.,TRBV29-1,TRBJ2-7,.,TGCAGCGTTCCGATAACAGGGACCTACGAGCAGTACTTC,CSVPITGTYEQYF
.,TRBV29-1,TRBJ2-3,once,TGCAGCGTTTGGGGGCGCAGTCACACAGATACGCAGTATTTT,CSVWGRSHTDTQYF
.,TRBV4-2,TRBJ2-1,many,TGTGCCAGCAGCCAAGAGTCCGGACAAACCTTAGAGTTCTTC,CASSQESGQTLEFF
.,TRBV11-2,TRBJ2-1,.,TGTGCCAGCAGCCCTGCAAGAAGCTCCTACAATGAGCAGTTCTTC,CASSPARSSYNEQFF
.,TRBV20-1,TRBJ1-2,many,TGCAGTGCTAGAGAGTGGAAGAGAGGCACAGCCAACTATGGCTACACCTTC,CSAREWKRGTANYGYTF
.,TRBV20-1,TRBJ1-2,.,TGCAGTGCTACCCGACAGGCCTTGGGGGGCTACACCTTC,CSATRQALGGYTF
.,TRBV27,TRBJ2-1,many,TGTGCCAGCAGTTTATCGGGGAACCTCCCCAATGAGCAGTTCTTC,CASSLSGNLPNEQFF
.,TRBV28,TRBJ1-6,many,TGTGCCAGCAGTTTATGGGCCAACGATTCACCCCTCCACTTT,CASSLWANDSPLHF
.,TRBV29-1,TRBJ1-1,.,TGCAGCGTTGCACAGGGTCGCACTGAAGCTTTCTTT,CSVAQGRTEAFF
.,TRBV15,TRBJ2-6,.,TGTGCCACCAGCAGAGATTCCGTCTCTGGGGCCAACGTCCTGACTTTC,CATSRDSVSGANVLTF
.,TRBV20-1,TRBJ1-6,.,TGCAGTGCTAGAGATGACAGCAATAATTCACCCCTCCACTTT,CSARDDSNNSPLHF
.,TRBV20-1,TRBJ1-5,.,TGCAGTGCTAGAGCCGGGGGGCAGCCCCAGCATTTT,CSARAGGQPQHF
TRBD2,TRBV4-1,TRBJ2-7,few,TGCGCCAGCAGCCAGGGCGGGAGTTACTACGAGCAGTACTTC,CASSQGGSYYEQYF
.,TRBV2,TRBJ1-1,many,TGTGCCAGCAGTGGCTCGGGGAACACTGAAGCTTTCTTT,CASSGSGNTEAFF
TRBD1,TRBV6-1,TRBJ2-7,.,TGTGCCAGCAGCCGCGGACAGGGAAACTCCTACGAGCAGTACTTC,CASSRGQGNSYEQYF
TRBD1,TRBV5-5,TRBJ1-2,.,TGTGCCAGCAGCGGACAGGGGAGGGCTAACTATGGCTACACCTTC,CASSGQGRANYGYTF
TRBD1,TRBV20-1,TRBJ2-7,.,TGCAGTGCTAGCTCTACAGGGGACCCTTTCTTC,CSASSTGDPFF
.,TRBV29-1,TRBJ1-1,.,TGCAGCGGTACCGCAGGAAACACTGAAGCTTTCTTT,CSGTAGNTEAFF
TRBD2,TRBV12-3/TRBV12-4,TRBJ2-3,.,TGTGCCAGCAGCCCGTTTCCCGGGACTAGCGGGAATGGCACAGATACGCAGTATTTT,CASSPFPGTSGNGTDTQYF
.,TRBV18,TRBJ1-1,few,TGTGCCAGCTCATCCAGCGCGTTCGAAGCTTTCTTT,CASSSSAFEAFF